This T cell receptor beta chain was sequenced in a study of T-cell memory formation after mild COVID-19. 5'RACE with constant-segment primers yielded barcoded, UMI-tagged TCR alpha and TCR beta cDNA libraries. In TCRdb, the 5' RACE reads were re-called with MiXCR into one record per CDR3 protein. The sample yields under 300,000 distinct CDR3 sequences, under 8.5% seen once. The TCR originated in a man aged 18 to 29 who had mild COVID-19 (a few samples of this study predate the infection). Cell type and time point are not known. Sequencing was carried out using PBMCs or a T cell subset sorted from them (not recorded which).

The CDR3 DNA is TGCAGTGCCGGAAGGGGCGTTGAAGCTTTCTTT. This codes for CSAGRGVEAFF. V is TRBV20-1 and J is TRBJ1-1; perhaps TRBD1 as D (5 bases). The germline V and J ends were trimmed by 6 bases and 7 bases, with 12 bases remaining between them. Germline-derived CDR1 and CDR2 are DFQATT and SNEGSKA (reference sequence). This CDR3 is built from 11 residues.